This T cell receptor (beta chain) was captured in a study of blood T cell repertoires in COVID-19. Study-level information: COVID-19 samples from acute and convalescent phases originated in the United States, Italy and Spain. T cells, B-cell-depleted T cells, or PBMCs provided the cDNA or gDNA that served as material.

The CDR3 has 14 residues. V trimming: 5 bases; J trimming: 4 bases; junction bases outside the gene matches: 4. The V gene's germline CDR1 is SGHTA and CDR2 FQGNSA. Authors' methods: Reference gene primer amplification gave nucleated cell count estimates. Generated by immunoSEQ multiplex PCR, the TCRdb table keeps only in-frame clones and is missing some. The V and J calls and clone size were taken over from that table, and D and trimming were inferred from the DNA. The top ten clones hold around 5.2% of a sample with 120,000 or so clones, about 70% of them seen once. This chain uses TRBV7-2 with TRBJ1-5, with 8 bases aligning to TRBD1. The source is a man between 60 and 75 years old with acute or convalescent COVID-19. Sample: peripheral blood. The CDR3 DNA reads TGTGCCAGCAGCCCACGGACAGGGAATCAGCCCCAGCATTTT. Protein sequence: CASSPRTGNQPQHF.